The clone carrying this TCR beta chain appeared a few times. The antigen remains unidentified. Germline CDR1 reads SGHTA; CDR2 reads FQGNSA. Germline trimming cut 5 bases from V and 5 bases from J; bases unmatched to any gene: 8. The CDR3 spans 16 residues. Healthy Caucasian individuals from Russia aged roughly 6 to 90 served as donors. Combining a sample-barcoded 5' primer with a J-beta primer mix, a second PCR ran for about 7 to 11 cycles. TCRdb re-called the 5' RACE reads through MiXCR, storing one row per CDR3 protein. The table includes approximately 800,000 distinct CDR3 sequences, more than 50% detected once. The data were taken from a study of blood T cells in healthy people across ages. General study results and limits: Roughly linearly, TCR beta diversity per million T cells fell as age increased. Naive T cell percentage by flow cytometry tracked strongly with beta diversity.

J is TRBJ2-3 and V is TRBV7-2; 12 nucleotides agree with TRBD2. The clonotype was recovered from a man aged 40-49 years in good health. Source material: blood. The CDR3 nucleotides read TGTGCCAGCAGCCCCCGACTAGCGGGGGTAGAAGATACGCAGTATTTT. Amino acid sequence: CASSPRLAGVEDTQYF.